The 5 T cell receptor beta chains listed next were all sequenced from one sample in a study of blood T cell repertoires in COVID-19. Here immunoSEQ multiplex PCR was the method, and the copy in TCRdb shows in-frame clones only, minus some. Of 200,000 to 250,000 clones listed, 81% are singletons. Material for sequencing was PBMCs or T cells enriched from blood (not recorded which). The receptors were gathered from a woman aged 45-59 years with acute COVID-19.

The chain uses TRBV9 and TRBJ1-1; D is possibly TRBD1 (6 bases). This CDR3 spans 13 amino acids. Trimming pared 5 bases from V and 0 bases from J, leaving 8 bases between. Germline CDR1 SGDLS, CDR2 YYNGEE. The CDR3 reads CASRAGVNTEAFF. In nucleotides, the CDR3 is TGTGCCAGCAGAGCAGGGGTGAACACTGAAGCTTTCTTT.

At least ten counts were recorded for this clone. The chain carries TRBV7-2 and TRBJ2-5, with TRBD1 identical over 8 bases. J was trimmed by 2 bases and V by 5 bases; bases with no gene match: 7. The germline V gene encodes CDR1 SGHTA and CDR2 FQGNSA. The CDR3 runs 15 residues. The CDR3 nucleotides are TGTGCCAGCAGCCGTTGGGGACAGGTTCAAGAGACCCAGTACTTC. This sequence encodes CASSRWGQVQETQYF.

This chain uses TRBV28 with TRBJ2-7; 9 bases line up with TRBD1. Germline values: CDR1 MDHEN, CDR2 SYDVKM. The trim removed 5 bases at V and 7 bases at J, leaving 3 bases unmatched. The CDR3 is made up of 12 amino acids. CDR3 protein: CASSLGTGEQYF. The CDR3 DNA sequence: TGTGCCAGCAGTCTCGGGACAGGGGAGCAGTACTTC.

The genes are TRBV28 and TRBJ2-7, with D maybe TRBD1 (5 bases). CDR1 MDHEN and CDR2 SYDVKM come from the germline V gene. This CDR3 has 14 residues. V lost 7 bases and J lost 1, with 14 bases in between. The DNA for the CDR3 is TGTGCCAGCATTAGGCAGGGCTATTCCTACGAGCAGTACTTC. It yields the protein CASIRQGYSYEQYF.

V is TRBV5-3 and J is TRBJ1-2; tentative D call: TRBD1 (5 bases). TRBV5-3 is an ORF for which the function is uncertain. Between the trimmed V and J ends, which lost 0 bases and 0 bases, there was a span of 24 bases. This CDR3 is built from 20 residues. The CDR3 DNA reads as TGTGCCAGAAGCTTGGCCAAGCGACAGTTCCATACCCCTTCTAACTATGGCTACACCTTC. Residues: CARSLAKRQFHTPSNYGYTF.